This TCR beta chain came from a study of blood T cell repertoires in COVID-19. Study in general: Acute and convalescent COVID-19 samples came from the United States, Italy and Spain. Sources were T cells, B-cell-depleted T cells, or PBMCs; the material itself was cDNA or gDNA.

Cohort placement rested on clinical history that participants reported themselves. Two negative PCRs, clearance, or symptom resolution were required of recovered Cohort 3 donors. This table comes from immunoSEQ multiplex PCR, and its TCRdb copy is limited to in-frame clones, with some not included. The sample lists about 220,000 clones; about 79% were seen once. The CDR3 is 14 amino acids. The junction had 6 bases not matched to a gene; V was cut back by 4 bases and J by 3 bases. Germline assignment: CDR1 MDHEN and CDR2 SYDVKM. Sequencing was done on a sample of PBMCs or T cells enriched from blood (not recorded which). The rearrangement joins TRBV28 to TRBJ2-7; 7 nucleotides match TRBD1. The sequence derives from a woman aged 55-69 years who had recovered from COVID-19. The CDR3 is CASSSGGTIYEQYF. The CDR3, as DNA: TGTGCCAGCAGTTCAGGGGGTACGATCTACGAGCAGTACTTC. The whole variable domain, remainder taken from reference TRBV28 and TRBJ2-7, is DVKVTQSSRYLVKRTGEKVFLECVQDMDHENMFWYRQDPGLGLRLIYFSYDVKMKEKGDIPEGYSVSREKKERFSLILESASTNQTSMYLCASSSGGTIYEQYFGPGTRLTVT.